This T cell receptor (beta chain) appears in the sequencing data of a study of CXCR3-negative and CXCR3-positive naive CD8 T cells. Concerning this clonotype itself: What it binds is unknown.

Germline V gene lookup returns CDR1 LGHDT and CDR2 YNNKEL (reference sequence). This CDR3 comprises 14 residues. Every individual CD8+ T cell subset underwent sorting in triplicate at more than 250,000 cells apiece. The naive CD8+ gate required CD45RO-CCR7+CD27+CD95- phenotype. Study-wide points: The TRB CDR3s that CXCR3-positive naive cells carried were more hydrophobic than those of CXCR3-negative naive cells.

The authors prepared UMI-labeled TRB cDNA libraries by 5' RACE. Each CDR3 protein gets one entry in TCRdb, which reprocessed the 5' RACE reads and gives no DNA. The sample has around 88,000 distinct CDR3 sequences. Sequenced sample: naive CXCR3+ CD8+ T cells from blood. Specified subset: CD45RO-CCR7+CD27+CD95- naive CD8+ T cells expressing CXCR3 (TNR3+). The genes are TRBV3-1 and TRBJ2-1; the D gene TCRdb calls, TRBD2, cannot be checked with no DNA. The receptor comes from a human donor in good health. Some clones in this sample may be carry-over from other donors' samples. CDR3 loop: CASSLRGGQREQFF.